The clone carrying this T cell receptor beta chain is large in the sample. The antigen is not known. The method was immunoSEQ multiplex PCR; TCRdb's version includes in-frame clones alone and lacks a portion of them. The sample yields over 15,000 clones, roughly four fifths seen once. These data originate in a study of T cell responses to AZD1222 COVID-19 vaccine. Study outcomes and limitations: Baseline testing showed seropositivity in only six AZD1222 recipients.

Germline values: CDR1 MDHEN, CDR2 SYDVKM. The length of the CDR3 is 16 residues. J was trimmed by 0 bases and V by 2 bases; bases with no gene match: 2. This specimen consisted of peripheral blood, obtained 28 days after the second AZD1222 dose. The chain has TRBV28 and TRBJ2-3, with 10 bases aligning to TRBD2. This TCR was recovered from an adult who received the AZD1222 COVID-19 vaccine. CDR3: CASSLLTSGSTDTQYF. In DNA form, the CDR3 reads TGTGCCAGCAGTTTACTGACTAGCGGGAGCACAGATACGCAGTATTTT.